This entry lists 5 T cell receptor beta chains sequenced from one sample in a study of technical replicates of blood from a handful of donors. Here immunoSEQ multiplex PCR was the method, and the copy in TCRdb shows in-frame clones only, minus some. The sample includes about 14,000 clones, 80% to 90% of them seen just once. Sequenced: PBMCs. These receptors originate from a human donor in good health.

The chain recombines TRBV18 with TRBJ2-7, with 7 bases fitting TRBD2. The CDR3 consists of 12 residues. The germline V gene encodes CDR1 KGHSH and CDR2 LQKENI. V gave up 8 bases and J gave up 6 bases; unmatched junction bases: 7. The CDR3 DNA follows: TGTGCCAGCCGGGGGGAGGGCAGCGAGCAGTACTTC. Translated: CASRGEGSEQYF.

The rearrangement links TRBV27 to TRBJ2-1; 7 nucleotides line up with TRBD1. The V gene's germline CDR1 is MNHEY and CDR2 SMNVEV (reference sequence). V lost 5 bases to trimming and J lost 7 bases; unmatched junction nucleotides: 8. This CDR3 has 14 residues. The CDR3 region has the DNA TGTGCCAGCAGTGGGGCAGGGGGAAGGAATGAGCAGTTCTTC. This encodes CASSGAGGRNEQFF.

The CDR3 reads CASSSLAGRNTGELFF. CDR3 bases: TGTGCCAGCAGTTCGCTAGCGGGACGAAACACCGGGGAGCTGTTTTTT. The chain combines TRBV27 with TRBJ2-2, with 9 bases matching TRBD2. Per the germline V gene, CDR1 is MNHEY and CDR2 is SMNVEV (reference sequence). With V trimmed by 4 bases and J by 2 bases, 5 bases remained unmatched. The CDR3 sequence is 16 residues long.

As DNA, the CDR3 is TGTGCCAGCAGCTCTATTCTGAACAGGATCTATGGCTACACCTTC. Translated: CASSSILNRIYGYTF. This chain joins TRBV13 and TRBJ1-2; TRBD1 might be the D (5 bases). Trimming removed 4 bases at V and 4 bases at J, with 16 bases between. This CDR3 comprises 15 residues. In germline, CDR1 is PRHDT, CDR2 FYEKMQ (reference sequence).

This rearrangement joins TRBV19 to TRBJ2-5, with D uncertain. The V gene lost 3 bases and the J gene lost 5 bases, with 7 bases spanning the gap. Germline V lookup: CDR1 LNHDA, CDR2 SQIVND (reference sequence). The CDR3 is 12 residues long. The CDR3 DNA reads TGTGCCAGTAGTATTACCGGGGAGACCCAGTACTTC. It yields the protein CASSITGETQYF.